This is a list of T cell receptor beta chains from one sample in a study of Tregs in tolerant kidney transplant recipients. The assay was immunoSEQ multiplex PCR, and TCRdb's table has in-frame clones only and misses some. Seen here are about 94,000 clones, approximately 93% observed once, and the top ten hold 0.4% to 0.55%. Sequencing used CD4+ T cells from blood, obtained before the transplant. These receptors all stem from a human donor who received a combined kidney and bone marrow transplant. Both conserved end residues are part of each CDR3. Fields, in order: clone size, V gene, J gene, D gene, CDR3 DNA, CDR3 protein. A D gene is named only where the DNA matches it firmly. The listing skips clone size in some rows; elsewhere it reads once, few, many or a size class.

clone_size: few; v_call: TRBV10-3; j_call: TRBJ1-1; d_call: .; cdr3_nt: TGTGCCATCAGCTTACAGGGTTCTAACACTGAAGCTTTCTTT; cdr3_aa: CAISLQGSNTEAFF
clone_size: .; v_call: TRBV30; j_call: TRBJ2-3; d_call: TRBD2; cdr3_nt: TGTGCCTGGACCCTGGGCGGGGGTTCCACAGATACGCAGTATTTT; cdr3_aa: CAWTLGGGSTDTQYF
clone_size: few; v_call: TRBV28; j_call: TRBJ1-6; d_call: .; cdr3_nt: TGTGCCAGCAGTTTATTTCAGGGCTGGAATTCACCCCTCCACTTT; cdr3_aa: CASSLFQGWNSPLHF
clone_size: .; v_call: TRBV5-4; j_call: TRBJ2-1; d_call: TRBD2; cdr3_nt: TGTGCCAGCAGCTCCACTAGCGGGAGGGCCAATGAGCAGTTCTTC; cdr3_aa: CASSSTSGRANEQFF
clone_size: .; v_call: TRBV27; j_call: TRBJ2-3; d_call: .; cdr3_nt: TGTGCCAGCAACCGGGTCGGGGTCCCCCGCACAGATACGCAGTATTTT; cdr3_aa: CASNRVGVPRTDTQYF
clone_size: .; v_call: TRBV15; j_call: TRBJ2-7; d_call: .; cdr3_nt: TGTGCCACCAGCAGATCGCCGGGACTTCACTACGAGCAGTACTTC; cdr3_aa: CATSRSPGLHYEQYF
clone_size: .; v_call: TRBV5-1; j_call: TRBJ1-4; d_call: TRBD1; cdr3_nt: TGCGCCAGCAGGTTGACAGGGGGAGGGGAAAAACTGTTTTTT; cdr3_aa: CASRLTGGGEKLFF
clone_size: .; v_call: TRBV5-1; j_call: TRBJ2-1; d_call: TRBD1; cdr3_nt: TGCGCCAGCAGCTTTCAGGGGGTGGTTGGTGAGCAGTTCTTC; cdr3_aa: CASSFQGVVGEQFF
clone_size: .; v_call: TRBV4-3; j_call: TRBJ2-6; d_call: TRBD2; cdr3_nt: TGCGCCAGCAGCTCCCGCCGGGGGGGCCCCTCTGGGGCCAACGTCCTGACTTTC; cdr3_aa: CASSSRRGGPSGANVLTF
clone_size: .; v_call: TRBV19; j_call: TRBJ2-1; d_call: TRBD2; cdr3_nt: TGTGCCAGAACGGAGGTTCCCGGGACTAGCAGCTTCTACAATGAGCAGTTCTTC; cdr3_aa: CARTEVPGTSSFYNEQFF
clone_size: .; v_call: TRBV27; j_call: TRBJ2-7; d_call: TRBD2; cdr3_nt: TGTGCCAGCAATCATAGCGGGATATTGTCCTACGAGCAGTACTTC; cdr3_aa: CASNHSGILSYEQYF
clone_size: once; v_call: TRBV27; j_call: TRBJ1-3; d_call: .; cdr3_nt: TGTGCCAGCAGTTTTATGGGACACCAGAGCTCTGGAAACACCATATATTTT; cdr3_aa: CASSFMGHQSSGNTIYF
clone_size: once; v_call: TRBV7-2; j_call: TRBJ2-7; d_call: TRBD2; cdr3_nt: TGTGCCAGCAGCTTAGCCGGGACTAGCGGCATCAAGCAGTACTTC; cdr3_aa: CASSLAGTSGIKQYF
clone_size: .; v_call: TRBV7-2; j_call: TRBJ1-1; d_call: TRBD1; cdr3_nt: TGTGCCAGCAGCTTAAGTAAGGGGGACAGGAACACTGAAGCTTTCTTT; cdr3_aa: CASSLSKGDRNTEAFF
clone_size: .; v_call: TRBV19; j_call: TRBJ1-5; d_call: .; cdr3_nt: TGTGCCAGCCGAGCAGGGGCCCGCAATCAGCCCCAGCATTTT; cdr3_aa: CASRAGARNQPQHF
clone_size: .; v_call: TRBV11-2; j_call: TRBJ1-2; d_call: TRBD1; cdr3_nt: TGTGCCAGCAGCTTAGATGGCGGGACAGGGATCTATGGCTACACCTTC; cdr3_aa: CASSLDGGTGIYGYTF